This record looks at one T cell receptor beta chain sequence and its context. Sequenced by immunoSEQ multiplex PCR; TCRdb stores in-frame clones only, minus some. The sample contains 370,000 or so clones, roughly 86% of which appear only once. The CDR3 contains 15 residues. V shed 6 bases and J shed 0 bases, with 11 bases lying between them. Germline assignment: CDR1 SNHLY and CDR2 FYNNEI. This entry comes from a study of blood T cell repertoires in COVID-19. In assigning cohorts, the study relied on participant-reported clinical history. This clonotype was obtained from a man aged 25-45 years who had recovered from COVID-19. The chain is built from TRBV2 and TRBJ2-2; TRBD1 is a possible D gene (6 bases). Sample: PBMCs or T cells enriched from blood (not recorded which). The CDR3, as DNA: TGTGCCAGCAGACCCGGGACAACGAACACCGGGGAGCTGTTTTTT. It yields the protein CASRPGTTNTGELFF.